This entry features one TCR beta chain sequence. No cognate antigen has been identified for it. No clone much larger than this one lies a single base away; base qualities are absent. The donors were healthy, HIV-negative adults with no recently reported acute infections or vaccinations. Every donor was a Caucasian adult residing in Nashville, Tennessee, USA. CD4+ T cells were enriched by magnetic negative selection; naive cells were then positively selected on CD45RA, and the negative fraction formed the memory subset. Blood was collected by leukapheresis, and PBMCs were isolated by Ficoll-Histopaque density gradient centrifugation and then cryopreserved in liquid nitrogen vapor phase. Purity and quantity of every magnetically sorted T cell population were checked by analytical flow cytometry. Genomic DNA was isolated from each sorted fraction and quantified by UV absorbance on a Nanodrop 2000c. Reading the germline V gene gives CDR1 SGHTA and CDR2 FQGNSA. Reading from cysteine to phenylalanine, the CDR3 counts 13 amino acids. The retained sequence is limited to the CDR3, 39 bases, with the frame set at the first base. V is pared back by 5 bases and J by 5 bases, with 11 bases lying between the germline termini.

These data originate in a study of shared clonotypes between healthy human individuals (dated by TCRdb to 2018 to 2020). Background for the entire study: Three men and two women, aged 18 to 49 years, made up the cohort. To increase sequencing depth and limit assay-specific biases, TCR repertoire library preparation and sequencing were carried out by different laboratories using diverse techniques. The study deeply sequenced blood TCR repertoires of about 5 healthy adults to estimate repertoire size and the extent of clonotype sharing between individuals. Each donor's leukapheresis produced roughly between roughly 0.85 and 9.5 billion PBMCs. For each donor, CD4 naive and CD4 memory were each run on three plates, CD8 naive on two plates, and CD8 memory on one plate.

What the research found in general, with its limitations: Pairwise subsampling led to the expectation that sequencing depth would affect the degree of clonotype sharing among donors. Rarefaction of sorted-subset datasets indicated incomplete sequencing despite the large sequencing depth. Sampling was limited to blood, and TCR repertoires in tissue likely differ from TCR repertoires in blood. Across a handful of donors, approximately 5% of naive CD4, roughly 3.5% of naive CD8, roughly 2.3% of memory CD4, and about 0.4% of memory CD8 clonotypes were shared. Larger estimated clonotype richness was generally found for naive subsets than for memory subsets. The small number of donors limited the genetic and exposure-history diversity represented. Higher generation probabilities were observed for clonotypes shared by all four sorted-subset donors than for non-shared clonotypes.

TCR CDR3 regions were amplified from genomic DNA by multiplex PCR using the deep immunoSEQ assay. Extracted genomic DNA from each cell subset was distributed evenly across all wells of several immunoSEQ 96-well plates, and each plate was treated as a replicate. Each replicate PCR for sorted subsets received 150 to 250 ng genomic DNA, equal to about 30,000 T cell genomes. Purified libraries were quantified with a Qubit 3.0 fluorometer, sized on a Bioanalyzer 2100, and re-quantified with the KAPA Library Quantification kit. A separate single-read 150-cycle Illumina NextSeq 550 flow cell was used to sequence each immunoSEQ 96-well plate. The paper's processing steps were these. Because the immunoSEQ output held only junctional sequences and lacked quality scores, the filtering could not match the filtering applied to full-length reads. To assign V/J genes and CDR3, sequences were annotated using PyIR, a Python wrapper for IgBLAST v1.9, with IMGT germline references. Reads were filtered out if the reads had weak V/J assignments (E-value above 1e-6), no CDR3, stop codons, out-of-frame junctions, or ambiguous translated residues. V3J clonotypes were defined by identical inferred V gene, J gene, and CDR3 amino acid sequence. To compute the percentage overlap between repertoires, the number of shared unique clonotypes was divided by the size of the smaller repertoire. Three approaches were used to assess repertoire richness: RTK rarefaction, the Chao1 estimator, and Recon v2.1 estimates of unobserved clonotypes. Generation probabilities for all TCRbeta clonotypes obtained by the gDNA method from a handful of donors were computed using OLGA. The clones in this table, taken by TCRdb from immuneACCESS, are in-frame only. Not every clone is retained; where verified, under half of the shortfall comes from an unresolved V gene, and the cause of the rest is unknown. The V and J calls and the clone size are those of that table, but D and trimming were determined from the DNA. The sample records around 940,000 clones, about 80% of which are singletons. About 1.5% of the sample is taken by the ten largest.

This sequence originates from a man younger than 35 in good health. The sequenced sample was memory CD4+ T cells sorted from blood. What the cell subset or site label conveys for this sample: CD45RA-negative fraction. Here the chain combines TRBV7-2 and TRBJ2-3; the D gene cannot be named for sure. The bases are TGTGCCAGCAGCATCGCCCTGGGAGATACGCAGTATTTT. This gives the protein CASSIALGDTQYF.